This entry lists 23 T cell receptor beta chains sequenced from one sample in a study of T cell responses to AZD1222 COVID-19 vaccine. TCRdb's copy holds only in-frame clones and misses some; the assay was immunoSEQ multiplex PCR. This sample has more than 150,000 clones; around nine tenths occur once, and the top ten carry approximately 0.5%. Specimen: peripheral blood, collected on day 0 of AZD1222 vaccination. These receptors came from an adult in good health.

The chain carries TRBV7-8 and TRBJ1-2; maybe TRBD1 (6 bases). The CDR3 consists of 16 residues. CDR1 and CDR2 (germline): SGHVS, FQNEAQ. V dropped 1 base and J dropped 0 bases, with 12 bases sitting between them. CDR3 nucleotide sequence: TGTGCCAGCAGCTTAGGTTCGGGACATACTAACTATGGCTACACCTTC. Translated, it gives CASSLGSGHTNYGYTF.

The V call is TRBV9, the J call TRBJ1-3; no firm D call. The V end lost 0 bases, the J end lost 4 bases, and 5 bases lay between the germline ends. This CDR3 contains 13 residues. In germline, CDR1 is SGDLS, CDR2 YYNGEE. The CDR3 region is CASSVGGGNTIYF. The CDR3 bases are TGTGCCAGCAGCGTAGGAGGGGGAAACACCATATATTTT.

The table lists this clone with a count of one. This rearrangement joins TRBV6-5 to TRBJ1-1, with no clear D. From germline, CDR1 is MNHEY and CDR2 SVGAGI. The length of the CDR3 is 14 residues. Trimming removed 5 bases at V and 0 bases at J, with 10 bases between. The CDR3 nucleotides are TGTGCCAGCAGTCCCATGGCGGTGAACACTGAAGCTTTCTTT. Residues: CASSPMAVNTEAFF.

V usage is TRBV7-9 and J usage is TRBJ2-1, with TRBD2 matching 8 bases. The J segment lost 9 bases and the V segment lost 4 bases, leaving 8 bases of the junction unmatched. The V gene's germline CDR1 is SEHNR and CDR2 FQNEAQ (reference sequence). The CDR3 is 14 residues long. The CDR3 loop is CASSSTGLEGEQFF. The CDR3 DNA follows: TGTGCCAGCAGCTCTACGGGACTAGAGGGTGAGCAGTTCTTC.

The rearrangement links TRBV21-1 to TRBJ1-5; TRBD1, as called in the table, went unchecked against the DNA. TRBV21-1 is shown as a pseudogene. CDR3 length: 16 amino acids. Here the CDR3 DNA reads TGTGCCAGCAGCAAAGGAACAAAAGAAAGCAATCAGCCCCAGCATTTT. It yields the protein CASSKGTKESNQPQHF.

V and J are TRBV7-9 and TRBJ2-3; D not certain. The CDR3 is made up of 16 amino acids. Germline CDR1 SEHNR, CDR2 FQNEAQ (reference sequence). The ends were cut back, 1 base at V and 6 bases at J, with 17 bases in the middle. The CDR3 DNA is TGTGCCAGCAGCTTAGGAGCCGGAATCGCACAGGATACGCAGTATTTT. Protein product: CASSLGAGIAQDTQYF. Full variable domain (missing parts from reference TRBV7-9 and TRBJ2-3): DTGVSQNPRHKITKRGQNVTFRCDPISEHNRLYWYRQTLGQGPEFLTYFQNEAQLEKSRLLSDRFSAERPKGSFSTLEIQRTEQGDSAMYLCASSLGAGIAQDTQYFGPGTRLTVL.

The chain combines TRBV5-6 with TRBJ2-2; 9 nucleotides align to TRBD1. The CDR3 sequence is 15 residues long. Germline V gene lookup returns CDR1 SGHDT and CDR2 YYEEEE. V was clipped by 3 bases and J by 6 bases; unmatched bases: 6. The CDR3 region is CASSSTGGLAGELFF. CDR3 DNA: TGTGCCAGCAGCTCAACAGGGGGCTTGGCCGGGGAGCTGTTTTTT.

This chain joins TRBV5-1 and TRBJ1-2; D is unresolved. Trimming left V 1 base short and J 7 bases short, with 11 bases between. From germline, CDR1 is SGHRS and CDR2 YFSETQ. The CDR3 spans 13 residues. The CDR3 sequence: CASSLIPRFGYTF. Here the CDR3 DNA reads TGCGCCAGCAGCTTGATTCCGAGATTTGGCTACACCTTC.

DNA for the CDR3: TGTGCCAGTAGTATAACCGCCAGGCGAGATGGAAACACCATATATTTT. Translated: CASSITARRDGNTIYF. This rearrangement joins TRBV19 to TRBJ1-3; the D is unclear. CDR1 LNHDA and CDR2 SQIVND come from the germline V gene (reference sequence). The CDR3 has 16 residues. V was trimmed by 2 bases and J by 3 bases, leaving 14 bases between them.

The rearrangement uses TRBV9 and TRBJ1-1; a possible D gene is TRBD1 (5 bases). V was clipped by 0 bases and J by 4 bases, with 13 bases between them. CDR3 size: 15 residues. Germline CDR1 and CDR2: SGDLS and YYNGEE. The CDR3 nucleotides read TGTGCCAGCAGCGTAGACGGGTGGGGGGGCACTGAAGCTTTCTTT. This sequence encodes CASSVDGWGGTEAFF. Drawing the rest from reference TRBV9 and TRBJ1-1, the complete variable domain is DSGVTQTPKHLITATGQRVTLRCSPRSGDLSVYWYQQSLDQGLQFLIQYYNGEERAKGNILERFSAQQFPDLHSELNLSSLELGDSALYFCASSVDGWGGTEAFFGQGTRLTVV.

The V call is TRBV7-2, the J call TRBJ1-5; possible D gene TRBD1, 5 bases. This CDR3 contains 15 residues. V was cut by 3 bases and J by 6 bases, with 15 bases left in between. Germline V gene sequence: CDR1 SGHTA, CDR2 FQGNSA. In nucleotides, the CDR3 is TGTGCCAGCAGCTTTCGAGGGGACCTGGGTCAGCCCCAGCATTTT. It specifies CASSFRGDLGQPQHF.

The chain couples TRBV19 to TRBJ1-5; D is unclear. There are 14 residues in the CDR3. Per the germline V gene, CDR1 is LNHDA and CDR2 is SQIVND (reference sequence). Trimming pared 0 bases from V and 6 bases from J, leaving 9 bases between. The CDR3 here is CASSIEGFGQPQHF. The CDR3 region has the DNA TGTGCCAGTAGTATAGAAGGGTTCGGTCAGCCCCAGCATTTT.

This chain links TRBV7-3 with TRBJ2-1; 8 bases map to TRBD2. The CDR3 covers 16 residues. Germline CDR1 reads SGHTA; CDR2 reads FQGTGA. The J segment lost 1 base and the V segment lost 5 bases, leaving 7 bases of the junction unmatched. CDR3 protein: CASSLFKRESYNEQFF. Here the CDR3 DNA reads TGTGCCAGCAGCCTCTTTAAGCGGGAGTCCTACAATGAGCAGTTCTTC. The whole variable domain, remainder taken from reference TRBV7-3 and TRBJ2-1, is GAGVSQTPSNKVTEKGKYVELRCDPISGHTALYWYRQSLGQGPEFLIYFQGTGAADDSGLPNDRFFAVRPEGSVSTLKIQRTERGDSAVYLCASSLFKRESYNEQFFGPGTRLTVL.

There are a few counts of this clone. The chain is built from TRBV11-3 and TRBJ2-1, with no clear D. V was shortened by 0 bases and J by 8 bases, with 5 bases between the two germline ends. The CDR3 loop spans 12 amino acids. Looked up from germline, CDR1 is SGHNT and CDR2 is YENEEA. The CDR3 here is CASSLERYEQFF. CDR3 DNA: TGTGCCAGCAGCTTAGAAAGGTATGAGCAGTTCTTC.

The chain joins TRBV9 to TRBJ2-3; 8 bases map to TRBD2. The CDR3 is made up of 16 amino acids. The germline V gene has CDR1 SGDLS and CDR2 YYNGEE. V was clipped by 5 bases and J by 2 bases; unmatched bases: 10. The CDR3 spells CASSEAGGDYTDTQYF. In DNA form, the CDR3 reads TGTGCCAGCAGTGAAGCCGGGGGGGATTACACAGATACGCAGTATTTT.

This chain links TRBV15 with TRBJ1-2, with D possibly TRBD1 on 5 matching bases. Germline V gene sequence: CDR1 LNHNV, CDR2 YYDKDF (reference sequence). This CDR3 is built from 14 residues. V dropped 0 bases and J dropped 4 bases, with 9 bases sitting between them. The CDR3 sequence is CATSRDRDGYGYTF. In DNA, the CDR3 is TGTGCCACCAGCAGAGACAGGGATGGCTATGGCTACACCTTC.

The sample holds a few counts of this clone. The genes are TRBV11-1 and TRBJ2-5; no firm D call. CDR3 length: 14 residues. Per germline, CDR1 SGHAT and CDR2 FQDESV (reference sequence). Trimming stripped 5 bases from V and 0 bases from J, with 10 bases between. The CDR3 nucleotides read TGTGCCAGCAGCCCCGTGACTTACCAAGAGACCCAGTACTTC. Its protein is CASSPVTYQETQYF.

This clone showed up just once. J is TRBJ2-1 and V is TRBV24-1; TRBD1 agrees at 8 bases. J lost 1 base, V lost 3 bases, and 1 base had no gene match. Germline lookup yields CDR1 KGHDR and CDR2 SFDVKD. The CDR3 has 15 amino acids. The CDR3 spells CATSDRTGSYNEQFF. The CDR3 DNA reads TGTGCCACCAGTGATAGGACAGGGTCCTACAATGAGCAGTTCTTC.

The V call is TRBV2, the J call TRBJ2-7; TRBD2 is a possible D gene (6 bases). Looked up from germline, CDR1 is SNHLY and CDR2 is FYNNEI. This CDR3 is built from 12 residues. Between the trimmed V and J ends, which lost 8 bases and 6 bases, there was a span of 14 bases. This CDR3 is CASPRRAGEQYF. The CDR3 bases are TGTGCCAGCCCCAGGAGGGCGGGCGAGCAGTACTTC.

In DNA form, the CDR3 reads TGCGCCAGCAGCGAGGGGGCGTATGAAAAACTGTTTTTT. Its protein product is CASSEGAYEKLFF. The rearrangement links TRBV4-3 to TRBJ1-4; 7 bases are shared with TRBD1. Germline V CDR1 and CDR2: LGHNA, YSLEER. J gave up 6 bases and V 5 bases, and 3 bases lay outside the gene matches. The CDR3 has 13 residues.

A remark on this clone: The sample carries other DNA sequences with the same CDR3. The chain recombines TRBV6-5 with TRBJ1-2, with D perhaps matching TRBD1 (6 bases). The V end lost 6 bases, the J end lost 7 bases, and 9 bases lay between the germline ends. Germline V CDR1 and CDR2: MNHEY, SVGAGI. CDR3 length equals 11 residues. Here the CDR3 reads CASRSTGGYTF. CDR3 nucleotide sequence: TGTGCCAGCAGGTCGACAGGTGGCTACACCTTC.

The rearrangement joins TRBV27 to TRBJ1-6; perhaps TRBD1 as D (6 bases). This CDR3 has 14 amino acids. V dropped 5 bases and J dropped 6 bases, with 11 bases sitting between them. Germline-derived CDR1 and CDR2 are MNHEY and SMNVEV (reference sequence). DNA of the CDR3: TGTGCCAGCAGTGGCGGGGGGCGTAATTCACCCCTCCACTTT. Protein product: CASSGGGRNSPLHF.

V gene TRBV9 combines with J gene TRBJ2-4; 7 bases are a match to TRBD1. CDR3 size: 14 residues. Germline CDR1 is SGDLS and CDR2 is YYNGEE. The ends lost 4 bases at V and 4 bases at J; junction bases unmatched: 5. The CDR3 nucleotides read TGTGCCAGCAGCCCCACGGGACAGAAAAACATTCAGTACTTC. Its translation: CASSPTGQKNIQYF.